This paragraph covers one T cell receptor (beta chain) sequence. The data are from a study of blood T cell repertoires in COVID-19. On the study more broadly: The United States, Italy and Spain supplied acute and convalescent COVID-19 samples.

Authors' processing steps: Amplified reference gene primers provided the basis for estimating nucleated cell counts. Only in-frame clones appear in the TCRdb table, and some are missing; sequencing was by immunoSEQ multiplex PCR. From that table come the V and J calls and clone size; the DNA was used to work out D and trimming. The data hold approximately 20,000 clones, with approximately 85% observed a single time. In germline, CDR1 is MNHEY, CDR2 SVGAGI. With V trimmed by 5 bases and J by 5 bases, 5 bases remained unmatched. The CDR3 has 13 residues. The source is an elderly man with acute or convalescent COVID-19. The sample taken for sequencing was peripheral blood. This chain links TRBV6-5 with TRBJ1-1, with TRBD1 matching over 7 bases. DNA for the CDR3: TGTGCCAGCAGTCCAATACAGGGGACTGAAGCTTTCTTT. It is translated as CASSPIQGTEAFF.